This T cell receptor beta chain originates from a study of shared clonotypes between healthy human individuals. Profiling relied on immunoSEQ multiplex PCR, and the TCRdb table lists in-frame clones only, not all of them. Of 1 million to 1.3 million clones in the sample, around 82% were seen once. CDR3 length: 14 residues. Germline CDR1 and CDR2: MDHEN and SYDVKM. V was trimmed by 5 bases and J by 4 bases, leaving 15 bases between them. The specimen sequenced was memory CD4+ T cells from PBMCs. The subset was: CD45RA-negative fraction. The sequence was obtained from a man younger than 35 in good health. Some clones in this sample may be carry-over from other donors' samples. This sequence joins TRBV28 and TRBJ2-7; TRBD2 might be the D (6 bases). The CDR3 DNA sequence: TGTGCCAGCAGTCCTCCGGGAGATCTGTACGAGCAGTACTTC. Amino acid sequence: CASSPPGDLYEQYF.